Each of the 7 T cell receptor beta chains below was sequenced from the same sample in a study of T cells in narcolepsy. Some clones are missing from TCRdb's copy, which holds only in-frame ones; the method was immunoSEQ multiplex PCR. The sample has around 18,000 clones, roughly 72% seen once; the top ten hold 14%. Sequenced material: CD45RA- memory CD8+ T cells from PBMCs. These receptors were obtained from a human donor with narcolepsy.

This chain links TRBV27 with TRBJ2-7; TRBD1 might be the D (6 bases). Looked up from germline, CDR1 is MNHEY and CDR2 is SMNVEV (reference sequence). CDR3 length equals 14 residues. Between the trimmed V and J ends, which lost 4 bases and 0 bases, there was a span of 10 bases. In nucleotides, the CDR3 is TGTGCCAGCAGTTGGACAGCCAGCTCCTACGAGCAGTACTTC. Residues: CASSWTASSYEQYF.

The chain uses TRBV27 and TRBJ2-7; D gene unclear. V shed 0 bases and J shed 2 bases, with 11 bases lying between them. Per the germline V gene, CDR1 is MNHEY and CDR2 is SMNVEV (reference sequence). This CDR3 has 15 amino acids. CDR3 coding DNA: TGTGCCAGCAGTTTATCAGGGTCCAGTCCCTACGAGCAGTACTTC. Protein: CASSLSGSSPYEQYF.

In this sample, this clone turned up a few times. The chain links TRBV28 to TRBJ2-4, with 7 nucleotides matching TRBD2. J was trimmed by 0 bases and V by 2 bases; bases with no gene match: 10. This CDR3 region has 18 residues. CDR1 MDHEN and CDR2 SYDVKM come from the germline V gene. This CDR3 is CASSLKVGRELAKNIQYF. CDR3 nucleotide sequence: TGTGCCAGCAGTTTAAAGGTGGGGAGGGAACTAGCCAAAAACATTCAGTACTTC.

This chain's CDR3 is CAVGEGGRGYEQYF. The CDR3 coding sequence is TGTGCCGTCGGCGAAGGGGGTCGGGGCTACGAGCAGTACTTC. The chain couples TRBV19 to TRBJ2-7; perhaps TRBD1 as D (6 bases). Germline assignment: CDR1 LNHDA and CDR2 SQIVND (reference sequence). V dropped 11 bases and J dropped 3 bases, with 20 bases sitting between them. The CDR3 extends over 14 amino acids.

The CDR3 reads CASRGEGPEAFF. CDR3 nucleotide sequence: TGCGCCAGCAGAGGGGAGGGGCCTGAAGCTTTCTTT. V and J are TRBV10-2 and TRBJ1-1; D might be TRBD1 (5 bases). The V and J ends lost 6 bases and 6 bases respectively, with 11 bases between them. The CDR3 has 12 amino acids. Germline V lookup: CDR1 WSHSY, CDR2 SAAADI.

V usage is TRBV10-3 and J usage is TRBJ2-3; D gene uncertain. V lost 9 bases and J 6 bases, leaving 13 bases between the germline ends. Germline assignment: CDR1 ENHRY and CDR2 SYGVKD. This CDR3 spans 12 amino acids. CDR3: CAIWHPGDTQYF. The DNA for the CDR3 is TGTGCCATTTGGCACCCTGGGGATACGCAGTATTTT.

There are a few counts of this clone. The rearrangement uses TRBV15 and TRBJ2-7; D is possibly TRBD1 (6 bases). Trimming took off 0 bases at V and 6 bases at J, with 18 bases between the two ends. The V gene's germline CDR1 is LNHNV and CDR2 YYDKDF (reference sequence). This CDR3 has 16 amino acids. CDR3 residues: CATSRDSGQPSGEQYF. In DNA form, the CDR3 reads TGTGCCACCAGCAGAGATTCCGGACAGCCCTCCGGCGAGCAGTACTTC.